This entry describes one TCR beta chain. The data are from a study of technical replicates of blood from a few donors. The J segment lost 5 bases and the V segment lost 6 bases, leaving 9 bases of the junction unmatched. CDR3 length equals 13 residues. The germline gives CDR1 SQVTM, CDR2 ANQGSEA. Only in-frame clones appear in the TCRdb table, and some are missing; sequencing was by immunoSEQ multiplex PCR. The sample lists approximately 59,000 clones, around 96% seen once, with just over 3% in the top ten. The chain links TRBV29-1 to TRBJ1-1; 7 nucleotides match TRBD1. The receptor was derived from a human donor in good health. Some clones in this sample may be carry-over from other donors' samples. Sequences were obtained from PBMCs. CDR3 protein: CSVNRGRGTEAFF. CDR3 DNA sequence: TGCAGCGTGAACAGGGGACGGGGGACTGAAGCTTTCTTT.